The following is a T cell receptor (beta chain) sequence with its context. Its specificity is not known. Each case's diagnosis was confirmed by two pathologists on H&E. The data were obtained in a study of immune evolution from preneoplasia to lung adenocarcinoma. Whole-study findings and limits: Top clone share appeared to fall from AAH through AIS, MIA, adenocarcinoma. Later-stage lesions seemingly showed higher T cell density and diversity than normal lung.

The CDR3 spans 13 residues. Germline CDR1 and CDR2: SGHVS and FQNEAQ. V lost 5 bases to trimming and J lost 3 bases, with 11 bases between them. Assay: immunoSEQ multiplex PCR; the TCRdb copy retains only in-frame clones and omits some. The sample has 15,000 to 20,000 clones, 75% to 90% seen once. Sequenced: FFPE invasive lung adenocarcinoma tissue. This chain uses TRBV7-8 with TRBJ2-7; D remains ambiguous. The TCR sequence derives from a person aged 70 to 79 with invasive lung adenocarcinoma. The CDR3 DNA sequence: TGTGCCAGCAGCCCTCGTGTCGGCTACGAGCAGTACTTC. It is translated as CASSPRVGYEQYF.